These 25 T cell receptor beta chains share one sample of origin, sequenced in a study of blood T cell repertoires in COVID-19. Profiling relied on immunoSEQ multiplex PCR, and the TCRdb table lists in-frame clones only, not all of them. Altogether 350,000 to 450,000 clones are present, around nine tenths being singletons, with the ten largest covering about 7%. The sample taken for sequencing was peripheral blood. These receptors were collected from a woman between 55 and 75 years old with COVID-19, enrolled during active disease.

This chain links TRBV30 with TRBJ2-3, with 7 nucleotides matching TRBD1. Germline-derived CDR1 and CDR2 are GTSNPN and SVGIG (reference sequence). Unmatched junction bases numbered 13, after V lost 2 bases and J lost 8 bases. The CDR3 extends over 15 amino acids. The CDR3 DNA sequence: TGTGCCTGGAGTATCCTGGGACAGAGCGTAATTACGCAGTATTTT. This encodes CAWSILGQSVITQYF.

V and J are TRBV5-1 and TRBJ1-1, with TRBD1 identical over 12 bases. From germline, CDR1 is SGHRS and CDR2 YFSETQ. The length of the CDR3 is 16 residues. Unmatched junction bases numbered 5, after V lost 4 bases and J lost 1 base. CDR3 coding DNA: TGCGCCAGCAGCAAGGGACAGGGGGCTGGGAACACTGAAGCTTTCTTT. Protein sequence: CASSKGQGAGNTEAFF.

V and J are TRBV5-1 and TRBJ2-7; 10 nucleotides line up with TRBD1. V gave up 1 base and J gave up 0 bases; unmatched junction bases: 7. The CDR3 consists of 17 residues. CDR1 SGHRS and CDR2 YFSETQ come from the germline V gene. CDR3 region: CASSLSAGQGPSYEQYF. For the CDR3, the DNA is TGCGCCAGCAGCTTGTCCGCGGGACAGGGGCCCTCCTACGAGCAGTACTTC.

The rearrangement uses TRBV6-2 or TRBV6-3 and TRBJ2-1; 11 bases map to TRBD2. V was pared by 5 bases and J by 7 bases, with 10 bases of the junction left unmatched. Germline V gene lookup returns CDR1 MNHEY and CDR2 SVGEGT. The length of the CDR3 is 16 residues. CDR3 in amino acids: CASSPHSGGADNEQFF. The DNA of the CDR3 is TGTGCCAGCAGTCCCCATAGCGGGGGGGCAGATAATGAGCAGTTCTTC.

This rearrangement joins TRBV19 to TRBJ1-1; D uncertain. V lost 3 bases to trimming and J lost 1 base, with 6 bases between them. CDR1 is LNHDA and CDR2 is SQIVND in the germline V gene (reference sequence). This CDR3 is 13 amino acids long. DNA of the CDR3: TGTGCCAGTAGTATCCCCAGGAACACTGAAGCTTTCTTT. Its translation is CASSIPRNTEAFF.

This clone was seen just once. The chain is built from TRBV27 and TRBJ2-1; 13 bases agree with TRBD2. This CDR3 spans 19 amino acids. Germline lookup yields CDR1 MNHEY and CDR2 SMNVEV (reference sequence). The junction had 15 bases not matched to a gene; V was cut back by 1 base and J by 9 bases. In nucleotides, the CDR3 is TGTGCCAGCAGTTTATGGGGAACTAGCGGGGGGGTAAGCCCCACTGAGCAGTTCTTC. As protein: CASSLWGTSGGVSPTEQFF.

This sequence joins TRBV10-3 and TRBJ2-1; 9 nucleotides agree with TRBD2. Germline CDR1 and CDR2: ENHRY and SYGVKD. V was clipped by 0 bases and J by 2 bases; unmatched bases: 5. The CDR3 is 17 residues long. Written as DNA, the CDR3 is TGTGCCATCAGTGAGTCTAGCGGGGGATCGACCTACAATGAGCAGTTCTTC. Protein sequence: CAISESSGGSTYNEQFF.

The chain carries TRBV4-1 and TRBJ2-1, with 7 nucleotides matching TRBD2. The length of the CDR3 is 19 residues. After removal of 1 base from V and 0 bases from J, the junction contained 12 bases not matched to a gene. The germline CDR1 and CDR2 sequences are MGHRA and YSYEKL. The CDR3 DNA sequence: TGCGCCAGCAGCCAAGTCTACATTAGCGGGCCCGGCTCCTACAATGAGCAGTTCTTC. Encoded protein: CASSQVYISGPGSYNEQFF.

The rearrangement joins TRBV5-1 to TRBJ1-1; D is perhaps TRBD1 (6 bases). This CDR3 is 13 amino acids long. Germline lookup yields CDR1 SGHRS and CDR2 YFSETQ. The V end lost 3 bases, the J end lost 1 base, and 7 bases lay between the germline ends. The CDR3 coding sequence is TGCGCCAGCAGCTGGGGGCGGAACACTGAAGCTTTCTTT. The encoded protein is CASSWGRNTEAFF.

In DNA form, the CDR3 reads TGTGCCAGCAGCTCCGGGACAGGGGCTTTCTTT. Translation gives CASSSGTGAFF. This chain uses TRBV3-1 (or the pseudogene TRBV3-2) with TRBJ1-1; 9 bases map to TRBD1. This CDR3 spans 11 amino acids. V was pared by 5 bases and J by 11 bases, with 3 bases of the junction left unmatched. Per germline, CDR1 LGHDT and CDR2 YNNKEL (reference sequence).

This chain links TRBV7-9 with TRBJ1-1; 7 bases fit TRBD1. Per the germline V gene, CDR1 is SEHNR and CDR2 is FQNEAQ (reference sequence). CDR3 size: 14 residues. J was trimmed by 1 base and V by 5 bases; bases with no gene match: 4. The CDR3 protein is CASSQGQQNTEAFF. CDR3 bases: TGTGCCAGCAGCCAGGGACAGCAGAACACTGAAGCTTTCTTT.

The table lists this clone with a count of one. The CDR3 nucleotides are TGTGCCAGCAGCTCTCTCCGGGACAGGGTGGCTGGAAACACCATATATTTT. The encoded protein is CASSSLRDRVAGNTIYF. The chain joins TRBV7-9 to TRBJ1-3; 9 nucleotides align to TRBD1. The CDR3 sequence is 17 residues long. CDR1 is SEHNR, CDR2 FQNEAQ, per germline (reference sequence). The J segment lost 2 bases and the V segment lost 4 bases, leaving 9 bases of the junction unmatched.

The chain employs TRBV5-5 and TRBJ1-5; 7 bases fit TRBD1. Germline CDR1 and CDR2: SGHKS and YYEKEE (reference sequence). The CDR3 consists of 14 residues. After removal of 1 base from V and 9 bases from J, the junction contained 7 bases not matched to a gene. CDR3 nucleotide sequence: TGTGCCAGCAGCTTGCGCAGGGGGATAGGGCCCCAGCATTTT. Protein product: CASSLRRGIGPQHF.

The chain has TRBV7-9 and TRBJ2-3; 8 bases fit TRBD2. The CDR3 extends over 16 amino acids. V dropped 1 base and J dropped 4; count of bases not matched to a gene: 7. Germline CDR1 and CDR2: SEHNR and FQNEAQ (reference sequence). CDR3 amino acids: CASSLGIAGLSDTQYF. The DNA of the CDR3 is TGTGCCAGCAGCTTAGGCATAGCGGGGTTGTCAGATACGCAGTATTTT.

The chain links TRBV19 to TRBJ2-2; tentatively, D is TRBD1 (6 bases). The CDR3 has 13 amino acids. Germline V gives CDR1 LNHDA, CDR2 SQIVND (reference sequence). The V end was cut by 11 bases, the J end by 2 bases, with 12 bases between. This CDR3 reads CASPGQNTGELFF. CDR3 nucleotide sequence: TGTGCCTCACCGGGACAAAACACCGGGGAGCTGTTTTTT.

The genes are TRBV27 and TRBJ2-7; 12 bases line up with TRBD1. The CDR3 runs 17 residues. V trimming: 6 bases; J trimming: 5 bases; junction bases outside the gene matches: 14. Germline V gene data show CDR1 as MNHEY and CDR2 as SMNVEV (reference sequence). The CDR3 bases are TGTGCCAGCAGGGGACAGGGGGCGGGTTACGCGGGGGACGAGCAGTACTTC. Translated: CASRGQGAGYAGDEQYF.

The rearrangement links TRBV7-2 to TRBJ1-3; no firm D call. The CDR3 consists of 15 residues. Germline loops: CDR1 SGHTA, CDR2 FQGNSA. Between the trimmed V and J ends, which lost 0 bases and 0 bases, there was a span of 6 bases. The CDR3 DNA follows: TGTGCCAGCAGCTTAGCCACCTACTCTGGAAACACCATATATTTT. The encoded protein is CASSLATYSGNTIYF.

This chain joins TRBV6-6 and TRBJ2-5, with a possible D match to TRBD1 (6 bases). The CDR3 runs to 14 residues. V lost 7 bases, J lost 9 bases, and 21 bases lay in between. The germline gives CDR1 MNHNY, CDR2 SVGAGI (reference sequence). This CDR3 is CASTGATGFGPQYF. Written as DNA, the CDR3 is TGTGCCAGCACCGGGGCCACAGGGTTCGGACCCCAGTACTTC.

Points on this clone: Other DNA sequences in the sample encode the same CDR3. The rearrangement links TRBV6-6 to TRBJ1-1; D unresolved. V was pared by 2 bases and J by 0 bases, with 7 bases between. This CDR3 has 14 amino acids. Germline V gene sequence: CDR1 MNHNY, CDR2 SVGAGI (reference sequence). The CDR3 spells CASSYGQMNTEAFF. CDR3 nucleotide sequence: TGTGCCAGCAGTTACGGTCAGATGAACACTGAAGCTTTCTTT.

The V call is TRBV6-4, the J call TRBJ2-1, with 13 bases that match TRBD2. The CDR3 spans 16 residues. The V and J ends lost 2 bases and 4 bases, in that order; junction bases with no gene match: 2. Germline assignment: CDR1 MRHNA and CDR2 SNTAGT. The CDR3 is CASSDRGLAGYNEQFF. Written as DNA, the CDR3 is TGTGCCAGCAGTGACCGGGGACTAGCGGGATACAATGAGCAGTTCTTC.

The chain combines TRBV3-1 (or the pseudogene TRBV3-2) with TRBJ1-1; D remains unclear. CDR1 LGHDT and CDR2 YNNKEL come from the germline V gene (reference sequence). CDR3 length equals 13 residues. The V end lost 1 base, the J end lost 10 bases, and 13 bases lay between the germline ends. The CDR3 DNA follows: TGTGCCAGCAGCCAAGGACTCGCCTTCGGAGCTTTCTTT. It codes for CASSQGLAFGAFF.

The gene calls are TRBV19 and TRBJ1-1; D is ambiguous. This CDR3 contains 14 residues. Germline loops: CDR1 LNHDA, CDR2 SQIVND (reference sequence). V gave up 3 bases and J gave up 4 bases, with 12 bases separating them. CDR3 sequence (DNA): TGTGCCAGTAGTATTGTAGAGGGAGGCACTGAAGCTTTCTTT. It yields the protein CASSIVEGGTEAFF.

The chain joins TRBV5-4 to TRBJ1-4; the match to TRBD1 covers 9 bases. The germline V gene has CDR1 SGHNT and CDR2 YYREEE (reference sequence). Trimming at V came to 4 bases and at J to 4 bases, leaving 5 bases not matched to a gene. The CDR3 totals 15 residues. The CDR3 bases are TGTGCCAGCAGCACCGGGACAGGGAATAATGAAAAACTGTTTTTT. Protein product: CASSTGTGNNEKLFF.

This chain connects TRBV5-6 to TRBJ1-1; 7 bases match TRBD1. The CDR3 totals 15 residues. The V gene end was trimmed by 0 bases and the J gene end by 5 bases; junction bases not matched to a gene: 7. The germline gives CDR1 SGHDT, CDR2 YYEEEE. The CDR3 spells CASSLGITGETEAFF. The CDR3 DNA reads TGTGCCAGCAGCTTGGGGATTACAGGGGAGACTGAAGCTTTCTTT.

This sequence joins TRBV5-6 and TRBJ1-2; D is unclear. The CDR3 totals 11 residues. V was pared by 3 bases and J by 7 bases, with 7 bases between. CDR1 and CDR2 (germline): SGHDT, YYEEEE. The CDR3 is CASSSHVGYTF. The CDR3 bases are TGTGCCAGCAGCTCCCATGTTGGCTACACCTTC. Drawing the rest from reference TRBV5-6 and TRBJ1-2, the complete variable domain is DAGVTQSPTHLIKTRGQQVTLRCSPKSGHDTVSWYQQALGQGPQFIFQYYEEEERQRGNFPDRFSGHQFPNYSSELNVNALLLGDSALYLCASSSHVGYTFGSGTRLTVV.